Many counts were recorded for the clone carrying this T cell receptor beta chain. This record comes from a study of early T cells in non-severe SARS-CoV-2 infection. One entry per CDR3 protein, called by TCRdb with MiXCR from the 5' RACE reads. The sample records about 81,000 distinct CDR3 sequences, around 5.6% being singletons. Trimming stripped 6 bases from V and 6 bases from J, with 12 bases between. The length of the CDR3 is 12 residues. Looked up from germline, CDR1 is LGHNT and CDR2 is FRNRAP. The sequence derives from an adult who was a healthcare worker with PCR-confirmed SARS-CoV-2 infection or an uninfected control (not recorded which). This sequence joins TRBV12-5 and TRBJ2-7; D possibly uses TRBD1 or TRBD2 (5 bases each). The sequenced sample consisted of whole blood. The CDR3 nucleotides are TGTGCTAGTGGGTGGGTTGGGGGCGAGCAGTACTTC. Translated, it gives CASGWVGGEQYF.